These 21 T cell receptor beta chains were all obtained from the same sample, sequenced in a study of T-cell reconstitution after alpha-beta-depleted transplantation in children. The TCRbeta library was prepared with unique molecular identifiers. TCRdb ran MiXCR on the PCR reads and lists one entry per CDR3 protein. The data show 600,000 to 700,000 distinct CDR3 sequences, 15% to 20% seen once. The sample was PBMCs from the stem cell graft donor, taken from the stem cell graft. These TCRs come from a human donor who donated a stem cell graft to a child with acute myeloid leukemia.

The chain joins TRBV6-1 to TRBJ2-7; D is perhaps TRBD1 (5 bases). In germline, CDR1 is MNHNS, CDR2 SASEGT. The CDR3 extends over 13 amino acids. Trimming pared 6 bases from V and 5 bases from J, leaving 14 bases between. The CDR3 bases are TGTGCCAGCAGAGAGACAGTGCGTAACGAGCAGTACGTC. Translating gives CASRETVRNEQYV.

This clonotype was seen only a few times. The rearrangement uses TRBV7-8 and TRBJ2-7, with 9 bases identical to TRBD1. This CDR3 has 14 amino acids. Germline values: CDR1 SGHVS, CDR2 FQNEAQ. The V gene end was trimmed by 5 bases and the J gene end by 5 bases; junction bases not matched to a gene: 7. The CDR3 DNA is TGTGCCAGCAGCCCGGGACAGGGCCCCCACGAGCAGTACTTC. It codes for CASSPGQGPHEQYF.

This clonotype came up many times. This chain connects TRBV27 to TRBJ1-1; unclear D gene. Germline V gene lookup returns CDR1 MNHEY and CDR2 SMNVEV (reference sequence). This CDR3 is built from 15 residues. V lost 5 bases to trimming and J lost 3 bases, with 16 bases between them. CDR3 region: CASSIRVGPYTEAFF. CDR3 nucleotides: TGTGCCAGCAGTATTCGAGTTGGCCCTTACACTGAAGCTTTCTTT.

This clonotype was observed at least ten times. This sequence joins TRBV20-1 and TRBJ1-1, with D possibly being TRBD1 (6 bases). The CDR3 covers 12 residues. V was clipped by 4 bases and J by 5 bases, with 11 bases between them. In germline, CDR1 is DFQATT, CDR2 SNEGSKA (reference sequence). Here the CDR3 DNA reads TGCAGTGCTAAGACAGGTTGGACTGAAGCTTTCTTT. Translating gives CSAKTGWTEAFF.

This clonotype was recorded many times. The CDR3 region is CASSEGRQGMATDTQYF. The CDR3 bases are TGCGCCAGCAGTGAGGGTCGACAGGGGATGGCGACAGATACGCAGTATTTT. The rearrangement joins TRBV10-1 to TRBJ2-3; TRBD1 matches 8 bases. The germline CDR1 and CDR2 sequences are WNHNN and SYGVQD (reference sequence). V lost 2 bases to trimming and J lost 3 bases; unmatched junction nucleotides: 10. This CDR3 has 17 amino acids.

The sample holds many counts of this clonotype. The V and J genes are TRBV7-2 and TRBJ2-1; perhaps TRBD2 as D (6 bases). The CDR3 spans 14 residues. Germline V CDR1 and CDR2: SGHTA, FQGNSA. V was pared by 1 base and J by 8 bases, with 12 bases between. CDR3 bases: TGTGCCAGCAGCTTAGACGCGGGAAACGATGAGCAGTTCTTC. It yields the protein CASSLDAGNDEQFF.

This clonotype was observed a handful of times. The rearrangement joins TRBV4-1 to TRBJ1-5; 11 bases line up with TRBD1. The CDR3 covers 15 residues. Germline trimming cut 1 base from V and 9 bases from J; bases unmatched to any gene: 5. Germline V gene sequence: CDR1 MGHRA, CDR2 YSYEKL. The CDR3 sequence: CASSQADRGLRPQHF. In DNA, the CDR3 is TGCGCCAGCAGCCAAGCGGACAGGGGGCTTCGGCCCCAGCATTTT.

The sample holds a few counts of this clonotype. This chain uses TRBV20-1 with TRBJ2-5, with D unresolved. The CDR3 covers 13 residues. Trimming shortened V by 3 bases and J by 1 base, and 9 bases separated the two germline ends. From germline, CDR1 is DFQATT and CDR2 SNEGSKA (reference sequence). Here the CDR3 DNA reads TGCAGTGCTAGGAGACCAGCCCAAGAGACCCAGTACTTC. It specifies CSARRPAQETQYF.

This clonotype was observed many times. This chain uses TRBV12-3 or TRBV12-4 with TRBJ1-1; no clear D. The length of the CDR3 is 12 residues. Trimming removed 3 bases from V and 7 bases from J, with 9 bases in between. Here the CDR3 DNA reads TGTGCCAGCAGTTTTTCGGACCGTGAAGCTTTCTTT. Translation gives CASSFSDREAFF.

The rearrangement uses TRBV12-3 or TRBV12-4 and TRBJ2-1, with TRBD2 identical over 8 bases. The CDR3 runs 17 residues. V was pared by 3 bases and J by 5 bases, with 12 bases of the junction left unmatched. CDR3 nucleotide sequence: TGTGCCAGCAGTTTCCCTTACCGCCAGGGACTAGACAATGAGCAGTTCTTC. Translation gives CASSFPYRQGLDNEQFF.

This clonotype was observed at least ten times. The CDR3 coding sequence is TGTGCCAGCAGTATGTACCAAGAGACCCAGTACTTC. Amino acids: CASSMYQETQYF. The chain joins TRBV7-2 to TRBJ2-5, with D unclear. The CDR3 is 12 amino acids. Germline V gives CDR1 SGHTA, CDR2 FQGNSA. Deletions cut 6 bases from V and 0 bases from J, with 5 bases between. Full variable domain (remainder filled in from reference TRBV7-2 and TRBJ2-5): GAGVSQSPSNKVTEKGKDVELRCDPISGHTALYWYRQSLGQGLEFLIYFQGNSAPDKSGLPSDRFSAERTGGSVSTLTIQRTQQEDSAVYLCASSMYQETQYFGPGTRLLVL.

This clonotype has a count of ten or more. The rearrangement links TRBV20-1 to TRBJ1-2; D is unresolved. The germline gives CDR1 DFQATT, CDR2 SNEGSKA (reference sequence). This CDR3 is built from 12 residues. Trimming took 3 bases from V and 4 from J, leaving 9 bases between them. The CDR3 is CSASGSFYGYTF. The DNA of the CDR3 is TGCAGTGCTAGTGGCAGCTTCTATGGCTACACCTTC.

The sample holds many counts of this clonotype. The genes are TRBV20-1 and TRBJ1-2, with a possible D match to TRBD1 (6 bases). Germline loops: CDR1 DFQATT, CDR2 SNEGSKA (reference sequence). V was trimmed by 4 bases and J by 8 bases, leaving 17 bases between them. The CDR3 sequence is 13 residues long. Here the CDR3 reads CSAKGTSTSGYTF. The DNA for the CDR3 is TGCAGTGCTAAAGGGACATCGACATCCGGCTACACCTTC.

The chain is built from TRBV7-9 and TRBJ2-2; D gene unclear. The CDR3 length is 15 residues. CDR1 is SEHNR, CDR2 FQNEAQ, per germline (reference sequence). Trimming took 5 bases from V and 2 from J, leaving 12 bases between them. The DNA of the CDR3 is TGTGCCAGCAGCCCAGCTGGGTCCAACACCGGGGAGCTGTTTTTT. It specifies CASSPAGSNTGELFF.

This clonotype was counted ten times or more. The chain recombines TRBV6-5 with TRBJ2-2, with D possibly being TRBD1 (5 bases). The V end was cut by 7 bases, the J end by 8 bases, with 11 bases between. The germline V gene encodes CDR1 MNHEY and CDR2 SVGAGI. The CDR3 runs to 12 residues. In nucleotides, the CDR3 is TGTGCCAGCACCCCTCAGGGAGGGGAGCTGTTTTTT. It is translated as CASTPQGGELFF.

This clonotype occurred a few times. The chain couples TRBV24-1 to TRBJ1-5; TRBD1 agrees at 8 bases. The CDR3 is 14 residues long. Losses at the gene ends were 9 bases for V and 1 base for J; bases not matched to a gene: 4. CDR1 and CDR2 (germline): KGHDR, SFDVKD. CDR3 sequence (DNA): TGTGCCACCGCCGACAGGGGAAGCAATCAGCCCCAGCATTTT. This encodes CATADRGSNQPQHF.

This clonotype was seen ten or more times. The genes are TRBV20-1 and TRBJ1-2; D unresolved. V was clipped by 6 bases and J by 4 bases, with 9 bases between them. This CDR3 contains 11 residues. From germline, CDR1 is DFQATT and CDR2 SNEGSKA (reference sequence). CDR3 in amino acids: CSAPGLYGYTF. CDR3 nucleotide sequence: TGCAGTGCGCCGGGCCTCTATGGCTACACCTTC.

This clonotype was detected a few times. The chain is built from TRBV5-1 and TRBJ2-1; D possibly corresponds to TRBD1 (5 bases). Trimming took off 5 bases at V and 2 bases at J, with 14 bases between the two ends. The germline gives CDR1 SGHRS, CDR2 YFSETQ. This CDR3 region has 15 residues. The CDR3 is CASRGAGPAYNEQFF. In DNA, the CDR3 is TGCGCCAGCAGAGGAGCAGGGCCTGCCTACAATGAGCAGTTCTTC. The variable domain in full, completed from reference TRBV5-1 and TRBJ2-1, reads KAGVTQTPRYLIKTRGQQVTLSCSPISGHRSVSWYQQTPGQGLQFLFEYFSETQRNKGNFPGRFSGRQFSNSRSEMNVSTLELGDSALYLCASRGAGPAYNEQFFGPGTRLTVL.

This clonotype was counted at least ten times. The chain carries TRBV9 and TRBJ2-7; TRBD1 matches at 8 bases. Trimming at V came to 1 base and at J to 5 bases, leaving 2 bases not matched to a gene. Germline-derived CDR1 and CDR2 are SGDLS and YYNGEE. The length of the CDR3 is 13 residues. CDR3 DNA: TGTGCCAGCAGCGTATTGGACAGGGACGAGCAGTACTTC. This sequence encodes CASSVLDRDEQYF.

This sequence joins TRBV20-1 and TRBJ1-3; no reliable D call. The V and J ends lost 3 bases and 0 bases respectively, with 9 bases between them. The germline CDR1 and CDR2 sequences are DFQATT and SNEGSKA (reference sequence). The length of the CDR3 is 14 residues. CDR3 region: CSASRPVSGNTIYF. In DNA form, the CDR3 reads TGCAGTGCTAGTAGGCCCGTCTCTGGAAACACCATATATTTT.

Comment on this clonotype: A clone one base away is much larger, so this may be a read error. The CDR3 region has the DNA TGCAGTGTGCAGAGAAGGGAAAAACTGTTTTTT. Residues: CSVQRREKLFF. This chain links TRBV20-1 with TRBJ1-4; D not certain. Trimming took 7 bases from V and 8 from J, leaving 11 bases between them. Germline V gives CDR1 DFQATT, CDR2 SNEGSKA (reference sequence). This CDR3 region has 11 residues.